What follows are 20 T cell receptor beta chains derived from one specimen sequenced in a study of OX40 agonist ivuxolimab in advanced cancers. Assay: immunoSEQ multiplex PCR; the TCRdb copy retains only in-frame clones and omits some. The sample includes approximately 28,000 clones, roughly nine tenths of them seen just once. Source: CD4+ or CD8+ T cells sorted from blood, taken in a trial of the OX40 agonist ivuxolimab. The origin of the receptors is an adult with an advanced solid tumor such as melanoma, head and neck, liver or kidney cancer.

CDR3 in amino acids: CASSSPDRNPYEQYF. The CDR3, as DNA: TGTGCCAGCAGCTCGCCGGACAGGAACCCCTACGAGCAGTACTTC. V usage is TRBV5-5 and J usage is TRBJ2-7; TRBD1 agrees at 7 bases. This CDR3 has 15 amino acids. Per the germline V gene, CDR1 is SGHKS and CDR2 is YYEKEE (reference sequence). After removal of 3 bases from V and 2 bases from J, the junction contained 8 bases not matched to a gene.

This CDR3 is CASRFRGLRGTDTQYF. The CDR3 DNA reads TGTGCCAGCAGATTCCGTGGGTTGCGGGGCACAGATACGCAGTATTTT. J is TRBJ2-3 and V is TRBV6-6; D is perhaps TRBD2 (5 bases). In germline, CDR1 is MNHNY, CDR2 SVGAGI (reference sequence). V lost 6 bases to trimming and J lost 1 base, with 17 bases between them. This CDR3 comprises 16 residues.

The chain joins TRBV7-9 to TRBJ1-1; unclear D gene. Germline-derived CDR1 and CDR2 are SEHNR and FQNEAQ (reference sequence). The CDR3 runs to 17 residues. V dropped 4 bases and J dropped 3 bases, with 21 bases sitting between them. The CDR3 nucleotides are TGTGCCAGCAGCTATCCTATCGTTGGGCCTGGGTACACTGAAGCTTTCTTT. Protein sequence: CASSYPIVGPGYTEAFF.

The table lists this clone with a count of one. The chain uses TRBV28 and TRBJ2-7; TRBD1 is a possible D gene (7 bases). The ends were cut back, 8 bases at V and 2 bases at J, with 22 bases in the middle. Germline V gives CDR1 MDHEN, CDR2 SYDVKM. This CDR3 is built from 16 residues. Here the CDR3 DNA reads TGTGCCAGCGGTTATCGCGCGGGACAGATGACCTACGAGCAGTACTTC. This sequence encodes CASGYRAGQMTYEQYF.

CDR3 sequence reads: CASSFKTETYEQYF. The CDR3 nucleotides read TGCGCCAGCAGCTTCAAGACAGAGACCTACGAGCAGTACTTC. The chain couples TRBV5-1 to TRBJ2-7, with D maybe TRBD1 (5 bases). V shed 2 bases and J shed 2 bases, with 11 bases lying between them. CDR3 length equals 14 residues. Germline V gene lookup returns CDR1 SGHRS and CDR2 YFSETQ.

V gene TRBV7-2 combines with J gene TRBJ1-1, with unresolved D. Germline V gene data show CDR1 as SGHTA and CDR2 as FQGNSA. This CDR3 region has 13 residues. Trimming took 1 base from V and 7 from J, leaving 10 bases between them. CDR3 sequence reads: CASSLGYGNEAFF. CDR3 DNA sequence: TGTGCCAGCAGCTTAGGATACGGAAATGAAGCTTTCTTT.

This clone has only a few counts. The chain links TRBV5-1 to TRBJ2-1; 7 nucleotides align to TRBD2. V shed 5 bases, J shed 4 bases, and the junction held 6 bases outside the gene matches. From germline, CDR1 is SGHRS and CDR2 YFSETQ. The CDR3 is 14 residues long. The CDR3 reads CASRLLADYNEQFF. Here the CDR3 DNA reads TGCGCCAGCAGGCTCCTAGCGGATTACAATGAGCAGTTCTTC.

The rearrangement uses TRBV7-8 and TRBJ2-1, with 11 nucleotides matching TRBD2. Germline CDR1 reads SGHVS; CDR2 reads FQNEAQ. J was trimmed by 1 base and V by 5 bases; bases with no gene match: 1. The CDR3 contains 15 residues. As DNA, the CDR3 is TGTGCCAGCAGCCCTAGCGGGAGGTCCTACAATGAGCAGTTCTTC. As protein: CASSPSGRSYNEQFF.

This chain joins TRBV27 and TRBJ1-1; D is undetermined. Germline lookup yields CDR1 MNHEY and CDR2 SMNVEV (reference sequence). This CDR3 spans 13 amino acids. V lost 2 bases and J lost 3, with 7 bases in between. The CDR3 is CASSLGAHTEAFF. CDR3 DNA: TGTGCCAGCAGTTTAGGCGCGCACACTGAAGCTTTCTTT.

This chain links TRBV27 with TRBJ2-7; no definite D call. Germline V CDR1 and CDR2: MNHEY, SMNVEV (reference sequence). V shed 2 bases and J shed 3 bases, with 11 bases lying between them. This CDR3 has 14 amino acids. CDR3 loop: CASSLVGNLYEQYF. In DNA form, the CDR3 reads TGTGCCAGCAGTTTAGTAGGGAATCTCTACGAGCAGTACTTC.

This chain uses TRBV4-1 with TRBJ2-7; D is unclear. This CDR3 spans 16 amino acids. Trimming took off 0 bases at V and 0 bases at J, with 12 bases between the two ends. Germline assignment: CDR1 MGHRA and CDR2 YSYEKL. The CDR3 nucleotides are TGCGCCAGCAGCCAAGATCCCAGCTCCCTCTCCTACGAGCAGTACTTC. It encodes CASSQDPSSLSYEQYF.

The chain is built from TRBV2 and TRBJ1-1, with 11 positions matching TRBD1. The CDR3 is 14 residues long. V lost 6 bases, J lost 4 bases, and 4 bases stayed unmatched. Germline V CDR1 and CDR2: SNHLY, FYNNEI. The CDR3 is CASRDRGLFTEAFF. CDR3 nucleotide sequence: TGTGCCAGCAGGGACAGGGGGCTTTTCACTGAAGCTTTCTTT. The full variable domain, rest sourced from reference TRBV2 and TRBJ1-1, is EPEVTQTPSHQVTQMGQEVILRCVPISNHLYFYWYRQILGQKVEFLVSFYNNEISEKSEIFDDQFSVERPDGSNFTLKIRSTKLEDSAMYFCASRDRGLFTEAFFGQGTRLTVV.

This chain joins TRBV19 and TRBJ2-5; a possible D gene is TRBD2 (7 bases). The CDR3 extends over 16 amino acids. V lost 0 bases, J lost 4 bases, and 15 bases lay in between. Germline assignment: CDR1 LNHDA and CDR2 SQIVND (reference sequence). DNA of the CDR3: TGTGCCAGTAGTATAGATTCGGAGGGGGAGGGAGAGACCCAGTACTTC. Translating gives CASSIDSEGEGETQYF.

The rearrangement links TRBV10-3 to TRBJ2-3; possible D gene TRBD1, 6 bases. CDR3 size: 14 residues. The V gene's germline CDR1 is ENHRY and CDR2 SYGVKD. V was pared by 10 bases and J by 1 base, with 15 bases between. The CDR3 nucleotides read TGTGCCACGGAGCAGGGGCTGGGCACAGATACGCAGTATTTT. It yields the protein CATEQGLGTDTQYF.

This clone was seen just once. This chain's CDR3 is CASRASGPYNEQFF. CDR3 bases: TGTGCCAGCAGGGCTAGCGGCCCATACAATGAGCAGTTCTTC. The rearrangement joins TRBV27 to TRBJ2-1; 7 bases are a match to TRBD2. The CDR3 contains 14 residues. V was pared by 6 bases and J by 4 bases, with 6 bases of the junction left unmatched. From germline, CDR1 is MNHEY and CDR2 SMNVEV (reference sequence).

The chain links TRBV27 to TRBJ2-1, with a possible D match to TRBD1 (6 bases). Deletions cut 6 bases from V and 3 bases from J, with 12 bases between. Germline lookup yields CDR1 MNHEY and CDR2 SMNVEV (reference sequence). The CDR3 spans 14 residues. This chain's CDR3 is CASSLWTDYNEQFF. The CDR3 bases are TGTGCCAGCAGCCTGTGGACAGACTACAATGAGCAGTTCTTC.

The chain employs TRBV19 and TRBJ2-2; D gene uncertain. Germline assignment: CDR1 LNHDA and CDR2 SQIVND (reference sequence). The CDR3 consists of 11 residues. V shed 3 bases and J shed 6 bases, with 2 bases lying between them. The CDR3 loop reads CASSIAGELFF. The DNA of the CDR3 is TGTGCCAGTAGTATCGCCGGGGAGCTGTTTTTT. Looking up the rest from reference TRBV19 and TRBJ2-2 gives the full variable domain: DGGITQSPKYLFRKEGQNVTLSCEQNLNHDAMYWYRQDPGQGLRLIYYSQIVNDFQKGDIAEGYSVSREKKESFPLTVTSAQKNPTAFYLCASSIAGELFFGEGSRLTVL.

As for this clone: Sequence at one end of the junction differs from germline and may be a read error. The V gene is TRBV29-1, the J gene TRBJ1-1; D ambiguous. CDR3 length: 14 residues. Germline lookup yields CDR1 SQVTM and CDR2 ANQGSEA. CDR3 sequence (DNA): TGCAGCGTTCTCAGGACGGAGGTGAATACTGAAGCTTTCTTT. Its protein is CSVLRTEVNTEAFF.

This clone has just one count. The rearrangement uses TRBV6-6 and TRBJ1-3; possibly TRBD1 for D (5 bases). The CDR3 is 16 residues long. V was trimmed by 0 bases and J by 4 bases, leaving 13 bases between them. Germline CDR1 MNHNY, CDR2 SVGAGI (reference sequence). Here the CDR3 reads CASSYSKAGQGNTIYF. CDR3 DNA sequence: TGTGCCAGCAGTTACTCGAAGGCAGGGCAAGGAAACACCATATATTTT.

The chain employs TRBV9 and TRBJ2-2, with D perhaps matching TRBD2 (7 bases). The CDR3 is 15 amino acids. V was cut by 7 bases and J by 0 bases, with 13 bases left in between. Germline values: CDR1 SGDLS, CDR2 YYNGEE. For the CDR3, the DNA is TGTGCCAGCGGGGGCAGCGGGACGAACACCGGGGAGCTGTTTTTT. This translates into CASGGSGTNTGELFF. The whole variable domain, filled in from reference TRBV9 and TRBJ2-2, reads DSGVTQTPKHLITATGQRVTLRCSPRSGDLSVYWYQQSLDQGLQFLIQYYNGEERAKGNILERFSAQQFPDLHSELNLSSLELGDSALYFCASGGSGTNTGELFFGEGSRLTVL.